The rows below give T cell receptor beta chains drawn from one sample of a study of T cells after yellow fever vaccination. TCRdb recomputed calls from the 5' RACE reads with MiXCR, one row per CDR3 protein. Among 300,000 or so distinct CDR3 sequences listed, approximately 4% were seen once. The sample was PBMCs, taken 5 days after the yellow fever booster vaccination. The origin of the receptors is a man aged 18 to 29 who received the YFV17D yellow fever vaccine. Both conserved end residues are part of each CDR3. The size of a clone is reported for some rows only, either as once, few or many, or as a class for expanded clones.

v_gene | abundance | CDR3aa
TRBV24-1 | many | CATSDPRTEETQYF
TRBV2 | many | CASSEEGVGAGELFF
TRBV3-1 | NA | CASSAQDYNSPLHF
TRBV7-3 | many | CASSLQAGGRDEQFF
TRBV2 | few | CASKEQTGDTYEQYF
TRBV6-5 | many | CASSPTEGARADTQYF
TRBV20-1 | few | CSASEMNYGYTF
TRBV24-1 | few | CATGGTDTQYF
TRBV10-2 | NA | CASSEFVWRAGYGYTF
TRBV6-5 | few | CASSSLLGGTDTQYF
TRBV4-1 | many | CASSQDQSSGNTIYF
TRBV18 | NA | CASSPMGGSPNYGYTF
TRBV7-9 | few | CASSGTDRGISPLHF
TRBV5-1 | NA | CASRDLGQGQETQYF
TRBV5-1 | many | CASSSGPPRDTEAFF
TRBV24-1 | NA | CATSDQVDPDTQYF
TRBV7-9 | many | CASILSLTGWDTDTQYF
TRBV4-2 | few | CASSQDPQNIATNEKLFF
TRBV5-1 | many | CASSPGWKQNNEQFF
TRBV18 | many | CASSPGTATDTQYF
TRBV30 | few | CAWSVYPGDDERSYEQYF
TRBV5-5 | few | CASSSTGPPLLNIQYF
TRBV7-9 | few | CASSLQGDYEKLFF
TRBV3-1 | few | CASSQGYQGGETQYF
TRBV29-1 | NA | CSVTSPGTYEQYF
TRBV9 | few | CASSVAPRGGPGETQYF
TRBV28 | NA | CASSRTGSTNEKLFF
TRBV6-2/TRBV6-3 | NA | CASTINSDRAYTF
TRBV6-6 | many | CASSPWPTGELFF
TRBV20-1 | many | CSAKPTGMGNEQYF
TRBV5-4 | NA | CATSTGSNQPQHF